Listed below are T cell receptor beta chains from one sample, sequenced in a study of long-term antiretroviral therapy in people with HIV. The assay was immunoSEQ multiplex PCR, and TCRdb's table has in-frame clones only and misses some. The sample contains 15,000 to 20,000 clones, roughly 80% of which appear only once. The input for sequencing was unsorted PBMCs, taken 0.5 years before starting antiretroviral therapy. These receptors originate from a man aged 18 to 30 with HIV. CDR3s include the opening cysteine and the closing phenylalanine or tryptophan. The D gene is left open where the match is weak.

v_call: TRBV7-2; j_call: TRBJ1-2; d_call: TRBD1; cdr3_aa: CASSSGTGGNGYTF
v_call: TRBV9; j_call: TRBJ1-5; d_call: NA; cdr3_aa: CASNGGNRNQPQHF
v_call: TRBV6-5; j_call: TRBJ2-7; d_call: TRBD1; cdr3_aa: CASSQGQGGNEQYF
v_call: TRBV12-2; j_call: TRBJ1-1; d_call: NA; cdr3_aa: CASRLIGGEDRVAVRSVTEAFF
v_call: TRBV9; j_call: TRBJ2-7; d_call: TRBD1; cdr3_aa: CASSAGGHEQYF
v_call: TRBV5-6; j_call: TRBJ2-1; d_call: NA; cdr3_aa: CASSLQNDEQFF
v_call: TRBV6-5; j_call: TRBJ1-1; d_call: TRBD1; cdr3_aa: CASNTGTGVGTEAFF
v_call: TRBV6-5; j_call: TRBJ2-7; d_call: NA; cdr3_aa: CASSYQGGDEQYF
v_call: TRBV13; j_call: TRBJ1-1; d_call: TRBD1; cdr3_aa: CASSPGGNTEAFF
v_call: TRBV6-6; j_call: TRBJ2-1; d_call: NA; cdr3_aa: CASGGAIDNEQFF
v_call: TRBV25-1; j_call: TRBJ1-2; d_call: NA; cdr3_aa: CASSGWGYTF